What follows is one TCR beta chain and its context. This specimen belongs to a study of Ad26.COV2.S vaccination and SARS-CoV-2 variants. Treatment reported: about 20 received Ad26.COV2.S at low or high dose, single or two shots; 5 received placebo; per-sample allocation not given. Collection of samples fell on day 63 after the first vaccine or placebo injection. TCRdb keeps only in-frame clones here, not all; method: immunoSEQ multiplex PCR. The sample consists of over 400,000 clones, 92% of them appearing once. The CDR3 extends over 16 amino acids. V was clipped by 1 base and J by 2 bases, with 12 bases between them. CDR1 and CDR2 from the germline V gene are MNHEY and SMNVEV (reference sequence).

Sequenced material: peripheral blood, taken in a trial of Ad26.COV2.S vaccine versus placebo. The genes are TRBV27 and TRBJ1-3; perhaps TRBD1 as D (6 bases). The clonotype comes from a person between 18 and 60 years old who received the Ad26.COV2.S COVID-19 vaccine or a placebo. This CDR3 is CASSLLGGKTGNTIYF. In DNA form, the CDR3 reads TGTGCCAGCAGTTTATTAGGGGGGAAGACTGGAAACACCATATATTTT.